Here is one T cell receptor (beta chain) with its context. The record originates from a study of CD8 T cells in ankylosing spondylitis. TCRdb processed the 5' RACE reads anew with MiXCR; each CDR3 protein has one entry. Here the sample spans around 150,000 distinct CDR3 sequences, roughly 31% being singletons. CDR3 size: 15 residues. V gave up 6 bases and J gave up 4 bases; unmatched junction bases: 6. Germline assignment: CDR1 SGHTA and CDR2 FQGNSA. The chain uses TRBV7-2 and TRBJ2-5, with 12 bases matching TRBD2. Sequencing was carried out using synovial fluid, either unsorted or a sorted T cell fraction (not recorded which). The receptor was derived from a male donor with ankylosing spondylitis. The CDR3 DNA follows: TGTGCCAGCAGTTACGGACTAGCGGGAATAGAGACCCAGTACTTC. It translates to CASSYGLAGIETQYF.